Shown below are 32 T cell receptor beta chains from a single sample sequenced in a study of blood T cells in healthy people across ages. The second PCR ran roughly 7 to 12 cycles with a sample-barcoded 5' primer and J-beta primers. MiXCR was run by TCRdb on the 5' RACE reads, yielding one entry per CDR3 protein. The sample lists fewer than 700,000 distinct CDR3 sequences, around half occurring once. Sequencing used blood. The receptors here all came from a man aged 80 or over in good health.

This clonotype showed up just a few times. The chain combines TRBV5-1 with TRBJ2-7, with 8 bases fitting TRBD1. In germline, CDR1 is SGHRS, CDR2 YFSETQ. The CDR3 sequence is 14 residues long. V shed 4 bases and J 6 bases; nucleotides not matched to a gene: 9. DNA for the CDR3: TGCGCCAGCAGCACGGGACAGGCTAATGGCGAGCAGTACTTC. Encoded protein: CASSTGQANGEQYF.

The V call is TRBV7-2, the J call TRBJ2-1, with TRBD2 matching 7 bases. V trimming: 1 base; J trimming: 0 bases; junction bases outside the gene matches: 12. CDR3 length equals 19 residues. Germline-derived CDR1 and CDR2 are SGHTA and FQGNSA. CDR3 DNA sequence: TGTGCCAGCAGCTTAGGGCCCTCTGGCGGGGGTCTCTCCTACAATGAGCAGTTCTTC. Protein product: CASSLGPSGGGLSYNEQFF.

In this sample, this clonotype turned up a few times. The V gene is TRBV29-1, the J gene TRBJ1-2; 9 bases map to TRBD1. The CDR3 runs 12 residues. V lost 6 bases, J lost 6 bases, and 5 bases stayed unmatched. CDR1 is SQVTM and CDR2 is ANQGSEA in the germline V gene. The CDR3, as DNA: TGCAGCGTAACCACAGGGGGCGATGGCTACACCTTC. Its protein is CSVTTGGDGYTF.

The chain couples TRBV7-9 to TRBJ2-3; D call uncertain. This CDR3 contains 16 residues. From germline, CDR1 is SEHNR and CDR2 FQNEAQ (reference sequence). Trimming shortened V by 5 bases and J by 0 bases, and 15 bases separated the two germline ends. The CDR3 region is CASSPTIYASTDTQYF. The CDR3 coding sequence is TGTGCCAGCAGCCCGACCATTTACGCTAGCACAGATACGCAGTATTTT.

This clonotype was found many times. V is TRBV6-6 and J is TRBJ2-2; D possibly uses TRBD1 or TRBD2 (5 bases each). Between the trimmed V and J ends, which lost 6 bases and 5 bases, there was a span of 13 bases. This CDR3 comprises 14 residues. Germline V gene lookup returns CDR1 MNHNY and CDR2 SVGAGI (reference sequence). The DNA for the CDR3 is TGTGCCAGCAGCCGGGACGGTGATACCGGGGAGCTGTTTTTT. It encodes CASSRDGDTGELFF.

The rearrangement uses TRBV4-3 and TRBJ1-5; D not resolved. This CDR3 is built from 16 residues. Germline-derived CDR1 and CDR2 are LGHNA and YSLEER. Trimming removed 0 bases from V and 1 base from J, with 10 bases in between. Written as DNA, the CDR3 is TGCGCCAGCAGCCAAGAGGCAGGTAGGAGCAATCAGCCCCAGCATTTT. It encodes CASSQEAGRSNQPQHF.

This clonotype was picked up a small number of times. The V gene is TRBV7-8, the J gene TRBJ2-3; D perhaps matches TRBD2 (5 bases). The V end was cut by 0 bases, the J end by 6 bases, with 16 bases between. This CDR3 is built from 16 residues. Germline-derived CDR1 and CDR2 are SGHVS and FQNEAQ. DNA for the CDR3: TGTGCCAGCAGCTTAGCGGGGTGGGAGAGGGCGGATACGCAGTATTTT. This codes for CASSLAGWERADTQYF.

This clonotype has a handful of counts. The V and J genes are TRBV12-3 or TRBV12-4 and TRBJ2-1; 11 bases map to TRBD2. CDR3 length equals 20 residues. V was pared by 6 bases and J by 4 bases, with 20 bases of the junction left unmatched. The chain's CDR3 is CASRSTGVSGRALGYNEQFF. DNA of the CDR3: TGTGCCAGCAGATCCACGGGTGTTAGCGGGAGGGCCTTGGGGTACAATGAGCAGTTCTTC.

As DNA, the CDR3 is TGTGCCAGCACCCGAGGGGGGATTAATGAAAAACTGTTTTTT. It is translated as CASTRGGINEKLFF. The chain joins TRBV7-2 to TRBJ1-4; the D gene is possibly TRBD1 (6 bases). CDR3 length equals 14 residues. Trimming cost V 7 bases and J 4 bases, with 13 bases left between them. Germline CDR1 SGHTA, CDR2 FQGNSA.

This clonotype appeared many times. The chain recombines TRBV6-5 with TRBJ2-1; D is uncertain. The germline V and J ends were trimmed by 8 bases and 5 bases, with 16 bases remaining between them. The CDR3 is 14 residues long. CDR1 and CDR2 from the germline V gene are MNHEY and SVGAGI. CDR3 residues: CASQMDGSNNEQFF. CDR3 DNA sequence: TGTGCCAGCCAGATGGACGGCTCGAACAATGAGCAGTTCTTC.

The V call is TRBV20-1, the J call TRBJ1-5, with D maybe TRBD1 (5 bases). The CDR3 has 13 residues. Between the trimmed V and J ends, which lost 3 bases and 7 bases, there was a span of 13 bases. Germline values: CDR1 DFQATT, CDR2 SNEGSKA (reference sequence). Here the CDR3 reads CSASSGFEQPQHF. CDR3 DNA sequence: TGCAGTGCTAGTTCAGGGTTCGAGCAGCCCCAGCATTTT.

The chain combines TRBV7-2 with TRBJ2-1; 8 nucleotides line up with TRBD1. After removal of 5 bases from V and 2 bases from J, the junction contained 8 bases not matched to a gene. The CDR3 extends over 16 amino acids. The germline CDR1 and CDR2 sequences are SGHTA and FQGNSA. CDR3 sequence reads: CASSSQGAVTYNEQFF. The CDR3 DNA follows: TGTGCCAGCAGCAGTCAGGGGGCTGTAACCTACAATGAGCAGTTCTTC.

V usage is TRBV5-1 and J usage is TRBJ1-2; no reliable D call. This CDR3 has 14 amino acids. Germline V gene sequence: CDR1 SGHRS, CDR2 YFSETQ. V shed 0 bases and J shed 8 bases, with 14 bases lying between them. The CDR3 spells CASSLGYGSRGYTF. CDR3 DNA sequence: TGCGCCAGCAGCTTGGGGTACGGATCGCGGGGCTACACCTTC.

The J gene is TRBJ2-3, the V gene TRBV2; 12 nucleotides align to TRBD2. Germline V gives CDR1 SNHLY, CDR2 FYNNEI. J was trimmed by 4 bases and V by 7 bases; bases with no gene match: 6. The CDR3 spans 15 residues. CDR3 protein: CASNLAGGLADTQYF. Here the CDR3 DNA reads TGTGCCAGCAACCTAGCGGGGGGGCTAGCAGATACGCAGTATTTT.

This clonotype has just a few counts. The V gene is TRBV6-2 or TRBV6-3, the J gene TRBJ1-2; D not certain. Trimming took 5 bases from V and 10 from J, leaving 14 bases between them. Germline assignment: CDR1 MNHEY and CDR2 SVGEGT. The CDR3 length is 12 residues. CDR3 bases: TGTGCCAGCAGTACCCGGGGTTCGGACTACACCTTC. Translated: CASSTRGSDYTF.

The rearrangement links TRBV3-1 to TRBJ1-1, with 7 positions matching TRBD1. The CDR3 contains 16 residues. Germline trimming cut 0 bases from V and 5 bases from J; bases unmatched to any gene: 9. Germline assignment: CDR1 LGHDT and CDR2 YNNKEL (reference sequence). CDR3 loop: CASSQDLQGVETEAFF. The CDR3 region has the DNA TGTGCCAGCAGCCAAGACTTGCAGGGGGTAGAGACTGAAGCTTTCTTT.

To note about this clonotype: Possible read error: a much larger clone is one base away. J is TRBJ2-7 and V is TRBV6-6; 8 nucleotides line up with TRBD1. This CDR3 is built from 16 residues. Germline assignment: CDR1 MNHNY and CDR2 SVGAGI (reference sequence). V shed 0 bases and J 0 bases; nucleotides not matched to a gene: 4. The CDR3 protein is CASSYSPTGGSYEQYF. For the CDR3, the DNA is TGTGCCAGCAGTTACTCGCCTACAGGGGGCTCCTACGAGCAGTACTTC.

J is TRBJ2-5 and V is TRBV12-3 or TRBV12-4; tentatively, D is TRBD1 (5 bases). The J call may be incorrect, as the DNA end agrees better with TRBJ2-7. The CDR3 spans 13 residues. The CDR3 spells CASSLGRYYEQYF. DNA of the CDR3: TGTGCCAGCAGTTTGGGGCGGTACTACGAGCAGTACTTC.

The rearrangement joins TRBV15 to TRBJ2-1, with a tentative D call TRBD2 (5 bases). The end of the DNA aligns better with TRBJ2-7, so the J call may be wrong. The CDR3 sequence is 20 residues long. Germline CDR1 and CDR2: LNHNV and YYDKDF (reference sequence). The chain's CDR3 is CATSRVFLGEGLSSYNEQYF. DNA of the CDR3: TGTGCCACCAGCAGAGTCTTTCTGGGAGAAGGCCTGAGCTCCTACAATGAGCAGTACTTC.

The chain couples TRBV2 to TRBJ1-5; the D gene is possibly TRBD1 (5 bases). Looked up from germline, CDR1 is SNHLY and CDR2 is FYNNEI. The length of the CDR3 is 15 residues. V lost 5 bases, J lost 7 bases, and 18 bases lay in between. The CDR3 is CASSPTPTGEQPQHF. Here the CDR3 DNA reads TGTGCCAGCAGTCCTACGCCCACGGGGGAGCAGCCCCAGCATTTT.

This clonotype occurred a few times. This chain connects TRBV6-5 to TRBJ1-2; possible D gene TRBD1, 6 bases. This CDR3 is built from 14 residues. Trimming removed 6 bases from V and 7 bases from J, with 18 bases in between. Germline loops: CDR1 MNHEY, CDR2 SVGAGI. CDR3 protein: CASSLTSGGGGYTF. The CDR3 bases are TGTGCCAGCAGCCTCACCTCCGGGGGCGGTGGCTACACCTTC.

This clonotype has more than one count but fewer than ten. The chain combines TRBV4-1 with TRBJ1-2, with TRBD1 matching 7 bases. Losses at the gene ends were 2 bases for V and 3 bases for J; bases not matched to a gene: 3. In germline, CDR1 is MGHRA, CDR2 YSYEKL. The CDR3 length is 14 residues. DNA of the CDR3: TGCGCCAGCAGCCAATCCGACAGGGACTATGGCTACACCTTC. As protein: CASSQSDRDYGYTF.

The count of this clonotype is one. The chain carries TRBV12-5 and TRBJ1-1, with D uncertain. Germline V gives CDR1 LGHNT, CDR2 FRNRAP. Trimming left V 6 bases short and J 3 bases short, with 14 bases between. This CDR3 spans 14 amino acids. The CDR3 protein is CASGPGRVDTEAFF. In DNA form, the CDR3 reads TGTGCTAGTGGCCCCGGGCGGGTTGACACTGAAGCTTTCTTT.

This clonotype was detected ten times or more. J is TRBJ2-5 and V is TRBV6-6; a weak D match, TRBD1 (8 bases). CDR1 is MNHNY and CDR2 is SVGAGI in the germline V gene (reference sequence). V lost 5 bases and J 5 bases, leaving 18 bases between the germline ends. The CDR3 is 15 residues long. In DNA form, the CDR3 reads TGTGCCAGCAGTACCGGACAGGGAGGGCTGGAGACCCAGTACTTC. Encoded protein: CASSTGQGGLETQYF.

This chain connects TRBV7-8 to TRBJ2-5; D ambiguous. V shed 2 bases and J shed 4 bases, with 5 bases lying between them. The CDR3 covers 12 residues. Per germline, CDR1 SGHVS and CDR2 FQNEAQ. CDR3 DNA: TGTGCCAGCAGCTTACTGGCAGAGACCCAGTACTTC. Translation gives CASSLLAETQYF.

This clonotype was seen more than once but under ten times. This rearrangement joins TRBV7-2 to TRBJ1-2; possible D gene TRBD1, 6 bases. The CDR3 has 15 residues. CDR1 is SGHTA and CDR2 is FQGNSA in the germline V gene. Deletions cut 5 bases from V and 5 bases from J, with 18 bases between. CDR3 protein: CASSIGPGGSYGYTF. CDR3 DNA sequence: TGTGCCAGCAGCATAGGACCGGGGGGCTCATATGGCTACACCTTC.

Many counts were recorded for this clonotype. V usage is TRBV11-1 and J usage is TRBJ2-7; the D is unclear. Germline CDR1 SGHAT, CDR2 FQDESV (reference sequence). The CDR3 runs 16 residues. The V end was cut by 1 base, the J end by 1 base, with 14 bases between. CDR3: CASSLGDARYSYEQYF. As DNA, the CDR3 is TGTGCCAGCAGCTTAGGGGATGCCAGATATTCCTACGAGCAGTACTTC.

The chain recombines TRBV7-2 with TRBJ2-7, with D maybe TRBD2 (5 bases). Trimming shortened V by 0 bases and J by 4 bases, and 10 bases separated the two germline ends. Germline lookup yields CDR1 SGHTA and CDR2 FQGNSA. CDR3 length: 14 amino acids. Here the CDR3 reads CASSLASGEYEQYF. The CDR3 DNA is TGTGCCAGCAGCTTAGCTTCCGGGGAATACGAGCAGTACTTC.

The chain couples TRBV6-2 or TRBV6-3 to TRBJ2-1; the D is unclear. Germline loops: CDR1 MNHEY, CDR2 SVGEGT. V gave up 6 bases and J gave up 6 bases, with 12 bases separating them. The length of the CDR3 is 13 residues. CDR3 DNA: TGTGCCAGCAGGCGAGGCGCCTCCAATGAGCAGTTCTTC. This encodes CASRRGASNEQFF.

In this sample, this clonotype turned up once. The J gene is TRBJ1-2, the V gene TRBV19, with TRBD1 as a possible D gene (5 bases). The CDR3 spans 15 residues. Germline CDR1 LNHDA, CDR2 SQIVND (reference sequence). V lost 6 bases to trimming and J lost 4 bases, with 18 bases between them. The CDR3 spells CASRTAVGFSYGYTF. The CDR3 DNA sequence: TGTGCCAGTAGGACAGCTGTTGGGTTTTCCTATGGCTACACCTTC.

The genes are TRBV20-1 and TRBJ2-3; D is possibly TRBD1 or TRBD2 (6 bases each). Trimming cost V 6 bases and J 4 bases, with 11 bases left between them. The germline gives CDR1 DFQATT, CDR2 SNEGSKA (reference sequence). There are 12 residues in the CDR3. CDR3 amino acids: CSAVGGADTQYF. CDR3 in DNA: TGCAGTGCAGTGGGGGGCGCAGATACGCAGTATTTT.

This chain links TRBV12-5 with TRBJ2-1; D possibly uses TRBD1 or TRBD2 (5 bases each). The CDR3 runs to 14 residues. Germline V gene lookup returns CDR1 LGHNT and CDR2 FRNRAP. Trimming took 7 bases from V and 4 from J, leaving 14 bases between them. CDR3 bases: TGTGCTAGTGCTCCTCTCGGGGCGTACAATGAGCAGTTCTTC. Translation: CASAPLGAYNEQFF. Using reference TRBV12-5 and TRBJ2-1 for the parts outside the CDR3, the full variable domain is DARVTQTPRHKVTEMGQEVTMRCQPILGHNTVFWYRQTMMQGLELLAYFRNRAPLDDSGMPKDRFSAEMPDATLATLKIQPSEPRDSAVYFCASAPLGAYNEQFFGPGTRLTVL.